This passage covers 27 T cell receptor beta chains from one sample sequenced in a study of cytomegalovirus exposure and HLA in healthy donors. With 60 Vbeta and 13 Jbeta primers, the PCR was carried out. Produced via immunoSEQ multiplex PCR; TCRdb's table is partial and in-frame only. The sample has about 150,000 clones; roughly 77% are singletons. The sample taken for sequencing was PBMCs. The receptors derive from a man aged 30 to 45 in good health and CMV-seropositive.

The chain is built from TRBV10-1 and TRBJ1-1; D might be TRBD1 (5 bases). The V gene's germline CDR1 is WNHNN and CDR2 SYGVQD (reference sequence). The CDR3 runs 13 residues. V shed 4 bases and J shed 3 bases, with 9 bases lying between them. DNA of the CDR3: TGCGCCAGCAGTGTGGGGCCGTACACTGAAGCTTTCTTT. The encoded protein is CASSVGPYTEAFF.

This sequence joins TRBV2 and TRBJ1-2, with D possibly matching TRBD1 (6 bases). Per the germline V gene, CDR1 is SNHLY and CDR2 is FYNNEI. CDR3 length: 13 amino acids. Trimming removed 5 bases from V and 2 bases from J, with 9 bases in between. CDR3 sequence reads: CASSRTVNYGYTF. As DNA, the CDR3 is TGTGCCAGCAGTCGGACAGTAAACTATGGCTACACCTTC.

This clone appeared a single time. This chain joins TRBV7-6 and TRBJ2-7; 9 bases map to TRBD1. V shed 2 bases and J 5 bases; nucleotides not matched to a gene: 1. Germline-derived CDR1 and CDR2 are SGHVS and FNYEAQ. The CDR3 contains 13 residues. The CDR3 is CASSLWTGDEQYF. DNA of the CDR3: TGTGCCAGCAGCTTATGGACAGGGGACGAGCAGTACTTC.

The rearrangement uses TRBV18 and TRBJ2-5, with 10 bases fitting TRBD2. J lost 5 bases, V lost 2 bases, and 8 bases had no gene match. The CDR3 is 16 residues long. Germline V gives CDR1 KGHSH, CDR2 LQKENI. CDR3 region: CASSPGIAGGLETQYF. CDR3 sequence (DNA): TGTGCCAGCTCACCAGGAATAGCGGGGGGATTGGAGACCCAGTACTTC.

The CDR3: CASSVASGGRPDTQYF. The CDR3 DNA reads TGTGCCAGCAGCGTGGCTAGCGGGGGGCGACCAGATACGCAGTATTTT. The chain couples TRBV9 to TRBJ2-3, with TRBD2 matching 11 bases. The CDR3 runs to 16 residues. Germline assignment: CDR1 SGDLS and CDR2 YYNGEE. V lost 2 bases and J lost 4; bases outside the gene matches: 6. Variable domain in full (rest from reference TRBV9 and TRBJ2-3): DSGVTQTPKHLITATGQRVTLRCSPRSGDLSVYWYQQSLDQGLQFLIQYYNGEERAKGNILERFSAQQFPDLHSELNLSSLELGDSALYFCASSVASGGRPDTQYFGPGTRLTVL.

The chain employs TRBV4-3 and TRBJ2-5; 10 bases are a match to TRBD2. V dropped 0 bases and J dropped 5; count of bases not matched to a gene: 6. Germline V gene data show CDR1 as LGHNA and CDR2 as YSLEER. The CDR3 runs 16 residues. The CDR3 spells CASSQDSSGGAETQYF. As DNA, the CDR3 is TGCGCCAGCAGCCAAGATAGCAGCGGGGGGGCGGAGACCCAGTACTTC.

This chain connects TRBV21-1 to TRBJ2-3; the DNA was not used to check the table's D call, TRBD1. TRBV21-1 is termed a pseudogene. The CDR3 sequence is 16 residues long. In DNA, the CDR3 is TGTGCCAGCAGCAAAGCTGAAGGGGATGGGCGAGATACGCAGTATTTT. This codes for CASSKAEGDGRDTQYF.

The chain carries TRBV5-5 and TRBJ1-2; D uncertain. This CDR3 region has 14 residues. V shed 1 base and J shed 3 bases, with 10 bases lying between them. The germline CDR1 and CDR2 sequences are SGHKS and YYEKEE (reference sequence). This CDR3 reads CASSLSPGDYGYTF. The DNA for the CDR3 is TGTGCCAGCAGCTTGTCCCCCGGTGACTATGGCTACACCTTC.

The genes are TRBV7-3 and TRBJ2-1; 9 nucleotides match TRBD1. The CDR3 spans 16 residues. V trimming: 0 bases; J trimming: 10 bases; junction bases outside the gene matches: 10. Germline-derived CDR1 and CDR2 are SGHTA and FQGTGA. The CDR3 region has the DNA TGTGCCAGCAGCTTAACCTCCGGACAGGGGATCGGAGAGCAGTTCTTC. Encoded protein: CASSLTSGQGIGEQFF.

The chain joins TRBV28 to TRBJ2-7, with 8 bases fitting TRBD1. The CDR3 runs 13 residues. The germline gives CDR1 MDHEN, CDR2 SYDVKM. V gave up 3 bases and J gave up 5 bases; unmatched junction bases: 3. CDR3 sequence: CASSFGQGHEQYF. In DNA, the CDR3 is TGTGCCAGCAGTTTCGGACAGGGCCACGAGCAGTACTTC.

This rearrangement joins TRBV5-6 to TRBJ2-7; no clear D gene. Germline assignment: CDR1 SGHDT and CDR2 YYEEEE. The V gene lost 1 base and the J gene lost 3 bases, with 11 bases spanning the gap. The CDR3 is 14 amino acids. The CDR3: CASSLRQAIYEQYF. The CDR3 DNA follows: TGTGCCAGCAGCTTGCGGCAGGCGATCTACGAGCAGTACTTC. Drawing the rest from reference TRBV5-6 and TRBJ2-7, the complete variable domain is DAGVTQSPTHLIKTRGQQVTLRCSPKSGHDTVSWYQQALGQGPQFIFQYYEEEERQRGNFPDRFSGHQFPNYSSELNVNALLLGDSALYLCASSLRQAIYEQYFGPGTRLTVT.

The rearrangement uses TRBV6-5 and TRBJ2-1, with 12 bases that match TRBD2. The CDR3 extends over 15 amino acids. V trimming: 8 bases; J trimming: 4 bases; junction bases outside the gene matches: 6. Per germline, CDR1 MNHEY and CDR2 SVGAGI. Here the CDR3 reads CASALAGGPYNEQFF. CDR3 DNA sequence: TGTGCCAGCGCCCTAGCGGGAGGGCCGTACAATGAGCAGTTCTTC.

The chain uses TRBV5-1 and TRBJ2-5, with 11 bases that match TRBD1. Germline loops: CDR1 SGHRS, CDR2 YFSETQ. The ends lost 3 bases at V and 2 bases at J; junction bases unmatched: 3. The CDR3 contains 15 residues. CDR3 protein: CASSWGTGGQETQYF. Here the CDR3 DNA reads TGCGCCAGCAGCTGGGGGACAGGGGGGCAAGAGACCCAGTACTTC. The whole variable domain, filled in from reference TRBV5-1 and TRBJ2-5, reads KAGVTQTPRYLIKTRGQQVTLSCSPISGHRSVSWYQQTPGQGLQFLFEYFSETQRNKGNFPGRFSGRQFSNSRSEMNVSTLELGDSALYLCASSWGTGGQETQYFGPGTRLLVL.

The CDR3 DNA reads as TGTGCCAGCAGCCAGGACAGGGGCAGCTCTGGGGCCAACGTCCTGACTTTC. Amino acid sequence: CASSQDRGSSGANVLTF. The chain has TRBV4-2 and TRBJ2-6; 9 bases match TRBD1. V was clipped by 3 bases and J by 0 bases; unmatched bases: 3. The CDR3 totals 17 residues. The germline V gene encodes CDR1 LGHNA and CDR2 YNFKEQ.

The CDR3 reads CSAGEPGWGGNEQFF. DNA of the CDR3: TGCAGCGCGGGAGAGCCAGGGTGGGGTGGGAATGAGCAGTTCTTC. The J gene is TRBJ2-1, the V gene TRBV29-1; TRBD2 is a possible D gene (6 bases). CDR3 length: 15 residues. V shed 7 bases and J shed 7 bases, with 23 bases lying between them. Germline CDR1 is SQVTM and CDR2 is ANQGSEA.

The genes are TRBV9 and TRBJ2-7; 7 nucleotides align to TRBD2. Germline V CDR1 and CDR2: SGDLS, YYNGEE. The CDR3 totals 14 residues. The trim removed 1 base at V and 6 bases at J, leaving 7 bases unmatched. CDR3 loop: CASSVLAGVGEQYF. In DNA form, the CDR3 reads TGTGCCAGCAGCGTACTCGCGGGAGTCGGCGAGCAGTACTTC.

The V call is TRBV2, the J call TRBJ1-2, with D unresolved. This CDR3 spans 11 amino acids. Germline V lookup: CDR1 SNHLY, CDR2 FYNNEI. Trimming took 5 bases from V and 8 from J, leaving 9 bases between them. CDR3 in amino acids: CASSPPGGYTF. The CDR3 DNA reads TGTGCCAGCAGTCCGCCCGGGGGCTACACCTTC.

The CDR3 loop is CASSTGQNNEKLFF. DNA for the CDR3: TGTGCCAGCAGCACCGGACAGAATAATGAAAAACTGTTTTTT. V gene TRBV5-6 combines with J gene TRBJ1-4; D perhaps matches TRBD1 (6 bases). This CDR3 is built from 14 residues. Trimming took off 4 bases at V and 4 bases at J, with 11 bases between the two ends. Germline V gene lookup returns CDR1 SGHDT and CDR2 YYEEEE.

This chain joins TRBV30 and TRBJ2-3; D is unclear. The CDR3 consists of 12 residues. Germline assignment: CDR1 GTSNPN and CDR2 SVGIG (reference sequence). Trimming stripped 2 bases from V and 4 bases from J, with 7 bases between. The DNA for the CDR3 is TGTGCCTGGAGTTCCGGAGCAGATACGCAGTATTTT. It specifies CAWSSGADTQYF. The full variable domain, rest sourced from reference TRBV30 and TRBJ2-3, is SQTIHQWPATLVQPVGSPLSLECTVEGTSNPNLYWYRQAAGRGLQLLFYSVGIGQISSEVPQNLSASRPQDRQFILSSKKLLLSDSGFYLCAWSSGADTQYFGPGTRLTVL.

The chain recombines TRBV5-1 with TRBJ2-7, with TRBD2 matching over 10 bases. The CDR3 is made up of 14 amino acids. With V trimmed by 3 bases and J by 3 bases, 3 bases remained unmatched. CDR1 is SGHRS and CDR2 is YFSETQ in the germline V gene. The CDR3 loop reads CASSSTSGNYEQYF. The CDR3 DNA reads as TGCGCCAGCAGCTCAACTAGCGGGAACTACGAGCAGTACTTC.

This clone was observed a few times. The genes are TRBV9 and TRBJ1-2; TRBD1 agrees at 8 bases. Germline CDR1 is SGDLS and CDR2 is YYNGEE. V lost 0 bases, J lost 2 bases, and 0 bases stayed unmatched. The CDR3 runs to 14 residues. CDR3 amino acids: CASSVGDRNYGYTF. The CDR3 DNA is TGTGCCAGCAGCGTAGGGGACAGGAACTATGGCTACACCTTC.

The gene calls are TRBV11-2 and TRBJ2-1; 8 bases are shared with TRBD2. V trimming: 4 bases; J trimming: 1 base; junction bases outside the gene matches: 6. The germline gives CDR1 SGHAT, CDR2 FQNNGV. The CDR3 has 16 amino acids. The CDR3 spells CASSSLLAGSYNEQFF. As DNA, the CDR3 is TGTGCCAGCAGCTCCCTGTTAGCGGGATCCTACAATGAGCAGTTCTTC.

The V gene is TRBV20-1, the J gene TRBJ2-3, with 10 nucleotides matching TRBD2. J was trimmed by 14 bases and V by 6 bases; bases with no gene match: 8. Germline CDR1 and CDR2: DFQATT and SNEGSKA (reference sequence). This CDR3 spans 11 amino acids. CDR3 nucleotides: TGCAGTGCCGAGCTAGCGGGGGCCTCGTATTTT. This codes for CSAELAGASYF.

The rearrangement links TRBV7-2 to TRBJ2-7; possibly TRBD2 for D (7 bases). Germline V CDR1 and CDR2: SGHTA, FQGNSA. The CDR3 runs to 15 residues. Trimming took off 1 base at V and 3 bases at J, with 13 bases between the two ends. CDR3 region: CASSLGGGSFYEQYF. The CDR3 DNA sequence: TGTGCCAGCAGCTTAGGGGGGGGCAGTTTCTACGAGCAGTACTTC.

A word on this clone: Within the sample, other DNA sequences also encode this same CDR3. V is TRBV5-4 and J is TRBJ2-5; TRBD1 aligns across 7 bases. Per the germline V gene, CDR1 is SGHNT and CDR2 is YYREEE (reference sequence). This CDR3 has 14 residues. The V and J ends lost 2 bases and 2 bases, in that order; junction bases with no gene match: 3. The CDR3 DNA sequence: TGTGCCAGCAGCTTAAGACAGGGACAAGAGACCCAGTACTTC. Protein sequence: CASSLRQGQETQYF.

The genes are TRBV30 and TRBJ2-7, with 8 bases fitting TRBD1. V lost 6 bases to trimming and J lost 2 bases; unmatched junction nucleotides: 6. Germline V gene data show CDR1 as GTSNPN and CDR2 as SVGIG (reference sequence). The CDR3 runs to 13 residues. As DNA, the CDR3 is TGTGCCTGCGTTGGACAGGGTACCTACGAGCAGTACTTC. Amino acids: CACVGQGTYEQYF.

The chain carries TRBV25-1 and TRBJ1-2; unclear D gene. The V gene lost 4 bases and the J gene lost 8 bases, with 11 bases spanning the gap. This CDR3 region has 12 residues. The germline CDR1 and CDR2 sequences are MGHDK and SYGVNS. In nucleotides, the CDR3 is TGTGCCAGCAGTGTACCCGGCAGGGGCTACACCTTC. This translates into CASSVPGRGYTF.